This entry lists 20 T cell receptor delta chains sequenced from one sample in a study of gamma-delta T cells after stem cell transplantation. TCRdb used CATT to re-call clones from the RT-PCR reads. The top ten hold 35% of the sample, which has approximately 3,000 delta-chain clones, about 5% seen once. The sample taken for sequencing was gamma-delta T cells. All receptors derive from a human donor. It is not recorded whose cells these are; they may come from a transplant donor.

In this sample, this clone turned up a few times. TCRdb's protein for this DNA is that of a much larger clone and differs from the translation at residue 12, likely a read error; the protein shown is the DNA translation. J is TRDJ1 and V is TRDV2; 8 bases are a match to TRDD3. The CDR3 runs 15 residues. The germline V gene encodes CDR1 GEAIGNYY and CDR2 EKD. J gave up 11 bases and V 0 bases, and 13 bases lay outside the gene matches. CDR3 in DNA: TGTGCCTGTGACACCGTCGGGCGGGATACGGGTAATCTCATCTTT. Protein product: CACDTVGRDTGNLIF.

As concerns this clone: A far larger clone is just one base off, so this is likely a read error. The sample holds other DNA sequences that translate to the same CDR3. The V and J genes are TRDV2 and TRDJ1, with D maybe TRDD3 (5 bases). Germline loops: CDR1 GEAIGNYY, CDR2 EKD. This CDR3 has 17 residues. The CDR3 nucleotides are TGTGCTTGTGACACCGTTGGGGTCGGATTATACACCGATAAACTCATCTTT. This codes for CACDTVGVGLYTDKLIF.

This clone showed up many times. One end of the junction does not line up with germline, which may come from a read error. Additional DNA sequences in this sample encode the identical CDR3. CDR3 residues: CACDTLGDTRSWDTRQMFF. In DNA, the CDR3 is TGCGCCTGTGACACGCTGGGGGATACGCGTTCCTGGGACACCCGACAGATGTTTTTC. The rearrangement joins TRDV2 to TRDJ3; 12 bases match TRDD3. Germline V gene lookup returns CDR1 GEAIGNYY and CDR2 EKD. CDR3 length: 19 amino acids.

This clone was seen many times. This is likely an artifact of a read error, given a far larger clone one base away. The rearrangement uses TRDV2 and TRDJ1; TRDD3 matches at 10 bases. The germline V gene encodes CDR1 GEAIGNYY and CDR2 EKD. CDR3 size: 16 residues. As DNA, the CDR3 is TGTGCCTGTGACCCTTTACTGGGGGATTCCACCGTTAAACTCATCTTT. It specifies CACDPLLGDSTVKLIF.

This clone has a handful of counts. A read error may explain this, as a much larger clone is one base away. V is TRDV2 and J is TRDJ1; TRDD3 agrees at 8 bases. V shed 5 bases, J shed 0 bases, and the junction held 13 bases outside the gene matches. Germline V gives CDR1 GEAIGNYY, CDR2 EKD. This CDR3 region has 17 residues. The CDR3 spells CACAYTGGRLYTDKLIF. DNA of the CDR3: TGTGCCTGTGCCTACACTGGGGGCCGCCTGTACACCGATAAACTCATCTTT.

With regard to this clone: TCRdb's protein for this DNA is that of a much larger clone and differs from the translation at residue 7, likely a read error; the protein shown is the DNA translation. The rearrangement uses TRDV2 and TRDJ1, with TRDD3 matching over 10 bases. Germline V gene data show CDR1 as GEAIGNYY and CDR2 as EKD. The length of the CDR3 is 20 residues. The junction had 17 bases not matched to a gene; V was cut back by 1 base and J by 1 base. In DNA, the CDR3 is TGTGCCTGTGACACGGTCGATGGGGGGGATACGCGGGGGGCCACCGATAAACTCATCTTT. It translates to CACDTVDGGDTRGATDKLIF.

By its share, this clone is medium-sized. The CDR3 DNA follows: TGTGCCTGTGACACCCTTACTGGGGGATACCCAAACACCGATAAACTCATCTTT. Translation: CACDTLTGGYPNTDKLIF. This chain uses TRDV2 with TRDJ1; 12 nucleotides line up with TRDD3. The CDR3 covers 18 residues. With 0 bases clipped from V and 0 bases from J, the junction kept 7 bases outside the gene matches. From germline, CDR1 is GEAIGNYY and CDR2 EKD.

A word on this clone: A far more abundant clone sits one base away, making this likely a read error. Other DNA sequences in the sample encode the same CDR3. The V and J genes are TRDV2 and TRDJ1; 9 bases are a match to TRDD3. Germline lookup yields CDR1 GEAIGNYY and CDR2 EKD. The V and J ends lost 0 bases and 3 bases, in that order; junction bases with no gene match: 1. This CDR3 is built from 14 residues. CDR3 in DNA: TGTGCCTGTGACACCTGGGGGATAGCCGATAAACTCATCTTT. Its translation: CACDTWGIADKLIF.

This clone was counted a few times. Given a much more abundant clone one base away, this may be a read error. Within the sample, other DNA sequences also encode this same CDR3. This rearrangement joins TRDV2 to TRDJ1; 13 bases are shared with TRDD3. The CDR3 is 21 amino acids. CDR1 GEAIGNYY and CDR2 EKD come from the germline V gene. CDR3 coding DNA: TGTGCCTGCGACATGATACTGGGGGATACGGGTCCACAACCAGGGAACGATAAACTCATCTTT. Translating it yields CACDMILGDTGPQPGNDKLIF.

Concerning this clone itself: A much bigger clone sits one base away, suggesting this may be a read error. The chain employs TRDV2 and TRDJ3; TRDD3 might be the D (6 bases). The V gene lost 0 bases and the J gene lost 2 bases, with 22 bases spanning the gap. Germline CDR1 GEAIGNYY, CDR2 EKD. There are 21 residues in the CDR3. For the CDR3, the DNA is TGTGCCTGTGACACCGTGGCTACTCTGGGGAATACGACCTGGGACACCCGACAGATGTTTTTC. It specifies CACDTVATLGNTTWDTRQMFF.

This clone was seen more than once but under ten times. A far larger clone is only one base removed, so a read error is likely. Other DNA sequences in this specimen translate into the identical CDR3. The rearrangement uses TRDV2 and TRDJ3; weak D call: TRDD3 (5 bases). CDR3 length: 18 residues. Germline V lookup: CDR1 GEAIGNYY, CDR2 EKD. Between the trimmed V and J ends, which lost 0 bases and 4 bases, there was a span of 15 bases. The CDR3 here is CACDTGWVSSWDTRQMFF. The CDR3 nucleotides read TGTGCCTGTGACACCGGCTGGGTTAGCTCTTGGGACACCCGACAGATGTTTTTC.

This clone was counted between two and nine times. One base separates it from a far larger clone, so it is likely a read error. Other DNA sequences of this sample code for an identical CDR3. The chain joins TRDV2 to TRDJ1; D gene uncertain. Germline V CDR1 and CDR2: GEAIGNYY, EKD. Trimming cost V 7 bases and J 7 bases, with 27 bases left between them. The CDR3 runs 16 residues. CDR3 sequence reads: CACDPVGVPGKSKLIF. The CDR3 DNA reads as TGTGCCTGCGACCCCGTAGGGGTCCCTGGAAAATCTAAACTCATCTTT.

This clone is medium-sized (0.01 to 0.1%) in the sample. The gene calls are TRDV2 and TRDJ3; D unresolved. This CDR3 region has 19 residues. Trimming took 1 base from V and 0 from J, leaving 15 bases between them. Germline V gene sequence: CDR1 GEAIGNYY, CDR2 EKD. This chain's CDR3 is CACDTLDPVSSWDTRQMFF. The CDR3 DNA sequence: TGTGCCTGTGACACTTTGGATCCCGTGAGCTCCTGGGACACCCGACAGATGTTTTTC.

This clone occurred a few times. The mismatch at residue 5 between this DNA's translation and the TCRdb protein of a much larger clone likely reflects a read error; the protein shown is translated from the DNA. The chain combines TRDV2 with TRDJ3, with 12 bases that match TRDD3. Germline values: CDR1 GEAIGNYY, CDR2 EKD. The CDR3 extends over 22 amino acids. V lost 3 bases to trimming and J lost 0 bases; unmatched junction nucleotides: 14. In DNA, the CDR3 is TGTGCCTGTGACGCCGTGTCTGGGGGATACGCTTCAGGCTCCTGGGACACCCGACAGATGTTTTTC. Translating gives CACDAVSGGYASGSWDTRQMFF.

By frequency in the sample, this clone is medium-sized. The chain has TRDV2 and TRDJ1; 10 positions agree with TRDD3. Germline V gene lookup returns CDR1 GEAIGNYY and CDR2 EKD. V gave up 2 bases and J gave up 0 bases; unmatched junction bases: 14. CDR3 length: 19 residues. Here the CDR3 reads CACDNLSVLGDSNTDKLIF. CDR3 coding DNA: TGTGCCTGTGACAACCTTTCCGTACTGGGGGATTCCAACACCGATAAACTCATCTTT.

A few counts support this clone. Translating this DNA gives a protein that differs at residue 3 from the TCRdb one, which belongs to a much larger clone; a read error is likely, and the protein shown is this translation. This chain joins TRDV2 and TRDJ1, with D possibly matching TRDD3 (5 bases). Germline V gene lookup returns CDR1 GEAIGNYY and CDR2 EKD. CDR3 length equals 15 residues. The CDR3 reads CAGDTVGDIGESLIF. Here the CDR3 DNA reads TGTGCCGGTGACACCGTTGGAGATATAGGGGAGTCACTCATCTTT.

In its sample, this clone is medium-sized. This chain uses TRDV1 with TRDJ2, with a weak D call TRDD3 (6 bases). The germline CDR1 and CDR2 sequences are TSWWSYY and QGS. Trimming removed 2 bases at V and 1 base at J, with 14 bases between. This CDR3 region has 17 residues. CDR3 DNA sequence: TGTGCTCTTGGGGAAGGGAGGATACCTGGTTTGACAGCACAACTCTTCTTT. Amino acid sequence: CALGEGRIPGLTAQLFF.

This clone was observed a handful of times. The likely explanation is a read error, given a far larger clone one base away. In the same sample, other DNA sequences code for this CDR3. The J gene is TRDJ1, the V gene TRDV2, with 12 bases matching TRDD3. Trimming cost V 3 bases and J 11 bases; bases outside gene matches: 18. The CDR3 runs to 17 residues. Looked up from germline, CDR1 is GEAIGNYY and CDR2 is EKD. CDR3 in DNA: TGTGCCTGTGACTCGGTACTGGGGGATACATCGAACGGAGAGCTCATCTTT. Translation: CACDSVLGDTSNGELIF.

The table lists this clone with a few counts. The amino acid sequence in TCRdb belongs to a much larger clone and departs from this DNA's translation at residue 4, likely a sequencing read error; the sequence shown is translated from the DNA. The rearrangement uses TRDV2 and TRDJ1; a weak D match, TRDD3 (6 bases). The CDR3 runs to 16 residues. Germline CDR1 reads GEAIGNYY; CDR2 reads EKD. CDR3 loop: CACATLTGPRRDKLIF. In nucleotides, the CDR3 is TGTGCCTGTGCCACCCTTACTGGGCCCCGCCGCGATAAACTCATCTTT.

A few counts support this clone. TCRdb lists the protein of a much larger clone for this DNA, which differs at residue 7, so this is likely a read error; the protein given here is translated from the DNA itself. The V call is TRDV2, the J call TRDJ1; 7 bases agree with TRDD3. The CDR3 sequence is 22 residues long. Trimming cost V 2 bases and J 0 bases; bases outside gene matches: 26. Germline CDR1 is GEAIGNYY and CDR2 is EKD. The CDR3 loop reads CACDILEDTRDRKDVYTDKLIF. The CDR3 region has the DNA TGTGCCTGTGACATTCTGGAGGATACGCGGGACCGCAAGGACGTTTACACCGATAAACTCATCTTT.